This T cell receptor beta chain was found in a study of blood T cell repertoires in COVID-19. Study background: Collection of acute and convalescent COVID-19 samples took place in the United States, Italy and Spain. In each case, the material was cDNA or gDNA derived from T cells, B-cell-depleted T cells, or PBMCs.

With V trimmed by 5 bases and J by 5 bases, 7 bases remained unmatched. This CDR3 is 15 amino acids long. In germline, CDR1 is SGHTA, CDR2 FQGNSA. Clones were sequenced by immunoSEQ multiplex PCR, and TCRdb holds only the in-frame ones, with some missing. The table records 200,000 to 300,000 clones, around four fifths of them present only once. The sample consisted of peripheral blood. The receptor was derived from an older woman with active or convalescent COVID-19. The chain uses TRBV7-2 and TRBJ2-4; TRBD2 matches at 9 bases. The CDR3 loop is CASSPQLAGENIQYF. The CDR3 DNA follows: TGTGCCAGCAGCCCACAATTAGCGGGGGAAAACATTCAGTACTTC.